Below are 29 T cell receptor beta chains sequenced from a single sample in a study of T cells after yellow fever vaccination. TCRdb passed the 5' RACE reads through MiXCR, listing each CDR3 protein once. The repertoire holds under 400,000 distinct CDR3 sequences, with 9.5% to 15% as singletons. Sequenced material: CD4+ T cells sorted from PBMCs, taken 15 days after the yellow fever booster vaccination. The receptors here all came from a man between 18 and 35 years old who received the YFV17D yellow fever vaccine.

This clonotype was observed at least ten times. This rearrangement joins TRBV5-8 to TRBJ1-5; tentatively, D is TRBD1 (5 bases). The V end lost 2 bases, the J end lost 2 bases, and 14 bases lay between the germline ends. The V gene's germline CDR1 is SGHTS and CDR2 YDEGEE. CDR3 length: 16 amino acids. The chain's CDR3 is CASSLWAGIGNQPQHF. In nucleotides, the CDR3 is TGTGCCAGCAGCTTATGGGCAGGGATAGGCAATCAGCCCCAGCATTTT.

This clonotype was found many times. The chain couples TRBV5-1 to TRBJ1-1, with 8 bases that match TRBD1. The CDR3 has 13 amino acids. The V gene end was trimmed by 5 bases and the J gene end by 5 bases; junction bases not matched to a gene: 5. Per germline, CDR1 SGHRS and CDR2 YFSETQ. Here the CDR3 reads CASSQGATTEAFF. CDR3 sequence (DNA): TGCGCCAGCAGTCAGGGGGCGACGACTGAAGCTTTCTTT.

This clonotype was counted only a few times. The genes are TRBV20-1 and TRBJ2-5, with D unclear. The V end was cut by 3 bases, the J end by 5 bases, with 4 bases between. Germline V CDR1 and CDR2: DFQATT, SNEGSKA (reference sequence). The CDR3 sequence is 10 residues long. The CDR3 nucleotides are TGCAGTGCTAGTCTCGAGACCCAGTACTTC. It codes for CSASLETQYF.

In its sample, this clonotype was seen many times. The V gene is TRBV7-3, the J gene TRBJ2-3; 8 bases are shared with TRBD2. The germline gives CDR1 SGHTA, CDR2 FQGTGA. The trim removed 5 bases at V and 4 bases at J, leaving 11 bases unmatched. CDR3 length equals 16 residues. In DNA, the CDR3 is TGTGCCAGCAGCGACCCTAAAGCGGGGGTCGCAGATACGCAGTATTTT. Translating it yields CASSDPKAGVADTQYF.

The chain is built from TRBV20-1 and TRBJ2-3; tentatively, D is TRBD1 or TRBD2 (5 bases each). From germline, CDR1 is DFQATT and CDR2 SNEGSKA (reference sequence). V gave up 4 bases and J gave up 1 base, with 12 bases separating them. The CDR3 is 14 amino acids. The CDR3 DNA reads TGCAGTGCTACTCGAGGGGCGGGCACAGATACGCAGTATTTT. Amino acids: CSATRGAGTDTQYF.

V and J are TRBV6-6 and TRBJ2-3; D is uncertain. This CDR3 has 15 residues. Germline CDR1 and CDR2: MNHNY and SVGAGI (reference sequence). Trimming pared 0 bases from V and 0 bases from J, leaving 7 bases between. CDR3 amino acids: CASSYSKQSTDTQYF. The DNA of the CDR3 is TGTGCCAGCAGTTACTCGAAACAGAGCACAGATACGCAGTATTTT.

DNA for the CDR3: TGTGCCAGCAGCCCGGGACAGGGGACCTATGGCTACACCTTC. This translates into CASSPGQGTYGYTF. The chain employs TRBV7-2 and TRBJ1-2; 10 bases match TRBD1. The germline V gene encodes CDR1 SGHTA and CDR2 FQGNSA. There are 14 residues in the CDR3. The J segment lost 4 bases and the V segment lost 5 bases, leaving 4 bases of the junction unmatched.

In this sample, this clonotype turned up a few times. The chain links TRBV5-1 to TRBJ1-2; D is unresolved. CDR3 length: 14 amino acids. Germline V gene lookup returns CDR1 SGHRS and CDR2 YFSETQ. Trimming pared 3 bases from V and 4 bases from J, leaving 13 bases between. The CDR3 DNA follows: TGCGCCAGCAGCTCGGGCAGATCCTTCTATGGCTACACCTTC. Translated, it gives CASSSGRSFYGYTF.

This clonotype showed up just a few times. The chain has TRBV18 and TRBJ2-3; the D is unclear. Looked up from germline, CDR1 is KGHSH and CDR2 is LQKENI. The CDR3 is 14 residues long. V lost 6 bases, J lost 0 bases, and 10 bases lay in between. DNA for the CDR3: TGTGCCAGCTCGTCGACGCGAAGCACAGATACGCAGTATTTT. Its translation: CASSSTRSTDTQYF.

The chain carries TRBV20-1 and TRBJ2-3; D may correspond to TRBD1 or TRBD2 (6 bases each). The CDR3 runs to 16 residues. V was clipped by 0 bases and J by 6 bases, with 19 bases between them. Germline CDR1 reads DFQATT; CDR2 reads SNEGSKA (reference sequence). The DNA for the CDR3 is TGCAGTGCTAGAGACCGACCCCCGGGGGCTTGGGATACGCAGTATTTT. It codes for CSARDRPPGAWDTQYF.

A few counts support this clonotype. V gene TRBV29-1 combines with J gene TRBJ1-2; D call uncertain. Germline V lookup: CDR1 SQVTM, CDR2 ANQGSEA. CDR3 length: 13 residues. The germline V and J ends were trimmed by 4 bases and 1 base, with 10 bases remaining between them. The CDR3 spells CSVVGSLNYGYTF. CDR3 bases: TGCAGCGTTGTTGGGAGCCTTAACTATGGCTACACCTTC.

The chain employs TRBV2 and TRBJ2-7; 8 positions agree with TRBD1. The CDR3 totals 14 residues. CDR1 and CDR2 (germline): SNHLY, FYNNEI. J lost 3 bases, V lost 6 bases, and 7 bases had no gene match. This chain's CDR3 is CASSRQGLYYEQYF. The CDR3 DNA is TGTGCCAGCAGCAGACAGGGGCTCTACTACGAGCAGTACTTC.

The chain couples TRBV3-1 to TRBJ2-3; the D gene could be TRBD1 or TRBD2 (5 bases each). Germline V CDR1 and CDR2: LGHDT, YNNKEL (reference sequence). Trimming left V 5 bases short and J 2 bases short, with 11 bases between. The CDR3 has 14 amino acids. The CDR3 nucleotides are TGTGCCAGCAGCAGAAGAGGGGACACAGATACGCAGTATTTT. It translates to CASSRRGDTDTQYF.

This clonotype came up a few times. The chain is built from TRBV7-2 and TRBJ2-1; 9 nucleotides agree with TRBD2. The CDR3 runs 16 residues. Looked up from germline, CDR1 is SGHTA and CDR2 is FQGNSA. With 5 bases clipped from V and 4 bases from J, the junction kept 9 bases outside the gene matches. The CDR3 protein is CASSKQGGGAYNEQFF. The CDR3 DNA reads as TGTGCCAGCAGCAAGCAAGGCGGGGGGGCGTACAATGAGCAGTTCTTC. Drawing the rest from reference TRBV7-2 and TRBJ2-1, the complete variable domain is GAGVSQSPSNKVTEKGKDVELRCDPISGHTALYWYRQSLGQGLEFLIYFQGNSAPDKSGLPSDRFSAERTGGSVSTLTIQRTQQEDSAVYLCASSKQGGGAYNEQFFGPGTRLTVL.

This clonotype was counted only a few times. The V gene is TRBV11-3, the J gene TRBJ2-7, with D unclear. Germline V gene lookup returns CDR1 SGHNT and CDR2 YENEEA. The CDR3 sequence is 14 residues long. Between the trimmed V and J ends, which lost 0 bases and 5 bases, there was a span of 11 bases. CDR3 sequence reads: CASSLERGSDEQYF. The CDR3 bases are TGTGCCAGCAGCTTAGAACGCGGTTCCGACGAGCAGTACTTC.

This clonotype was seen a few times. This chain connects TRBV7-2 to TRBJ1-5; D remains ambiguous. From germline, CDR1 is SGHTA and CDR2 FQGNSA. CDR3 length: 15 residues. Trimming took 5 bases from V and 3 from J, leaving 14 bases between them. For the CDR3, the DNA is TGTGCCAGCAGCCCGACCCACCAGAACAATCAGCCCCAGCATTTT. This translates into CASSPTHQNNQPQHF. Supplemented by reference TRBV7-2 and TRBJ1-5, the full variable domain reads GAGVSQSPSNKVTEKGKDVELRCDPISGHTALYWYRQSLGQGLEFLIYFQGNSAPDKSGLPSDRFSAERTGGSVSTLTIQRTQQEDSAVYLCASSPTHQNNQPQHFGDGTRLSIL.

The CDR3 nucleotides are TGTGCCAGCAGTGGGACAGGGGGCGCCGATACGCAGTATTTT. Its protein is CASSGTGGADTQYF. The V gene is TRBV2, the J gene TRBJ2-3; 11 nucleotides agree with TRBD1. The CDR3 has 14 amino acids. With V trimmed by 4 bases and J by 6 bases, 3 bases remained unmatched. CDR1 is SNHLY, CDR2 FYNNEI, per germline.

The V and J genes are TRBV7-8 and TRBJ2-2; 10 bases line up with TRBD2. The germline V gene has CDR1 SGHVS and CDR2 FQNEAQ. This CDR3 region has 15 residues. The ends lost 7 bases at V and 6 bases at J; junction bases unmatched: 8. The DNA of the CDR3 is TGTGCCAGCATCCCAGCGGGGGGGCGTCCCGGGGAGCTGTTTTTT. It specifies CASIPAGGRPGELFF.

There are a few counts of this clonotype. This chain uses TRBV4-2 with TRBJ1-1; no definite D call. The V end lost 0 bases, the J end lost 3 bases, and 11 bases lay between the germline ends. The germline CDR1 and CDR2 sequences are LGHNA and YNFKEQ. The CDR3 spans 15 residues. The CDR3 nucleotides read TGTGCCAGCAGCCAAGAACATAGGGATGACACTGAAGCTTTCTTT. Encoded protein: CASSQEHRDDTEAFF.

The gene calls are TRBV20-1 and TRBJ2-7, with 9 bases that match TRBD1. Unmatched junction bases numbered 6, after V lost 3 bases and J lost 6 bases. Germline CDR1 reads DFQATT; CDR2 reads SNEGSKA (reference sequence). The CDR3 spans 13 residues. CDR3 sequence reads: CSASGTGLSEQYF. In DNA, the CDR3 is TGCAGTGCTAGCGGGACAGGGTTGTCCGAGCAGTACTTC.

This clonotype was counted a few times. This sequence joins TRBV11-2 and TRBJ2-2; D perhaps matches TRBD1 (6 bases). The CDR3 spans 16 residues. Between the trimmed V and J ends, which lost 4 bases and 1 base, there was a span of 13 bases. CDR1 is SGHAT and CDR2 is FQNNGV in the germline V gene. The CDR3: CASSSFGTLNTGELFF. In DNA, the CDR3 is TGTGCCAGCAGCTCTTTCGGGACACTGAACACCGGGGAGCTGTTTTTT.

The chain is built from TRBV20-1 and TRBJ2-6; perhaps D is TRBD1 or TRBD2 (6 bases each). Trimming pared 2 bases from V and 1 base from J, leaving 9 bases between. This CDR3 is 15 amino acids long. Germline loops: CDR1 DFQATT, CDR2 SNEGSKA (reference sequence). The CDR3 bases are TGCAGTGCTAGATCGGGGGCTTCTGGGGCCAACGTCCTGACTTTC. It specifies CSARSGASGANVLTF.

In this sample, this clonotype turned up once. The CDR3 reads CASRGDRHVTGELFF. DNA for the CDR3: TGTGCCAGCAGGGGGGACAGACACGTCACCGGGGAGCTGTTTTTT. This sequence joins TRBV5-4 and TRBJ2-2; TRBD1 matches at 7 bases. CDR3 length: 15 amino acids. Germline CDR1 reads SGHNT; CDR2 reads YYREEE (reference sequence). V dropped 5 bases and J dropped 4; count of bases not matched to a gene: 8.

This clonotype has a handful of counts. The chain carries TRBV7-2 and TRBJ2-3, with D perhaps being TRBD1 or TRBD2 (7 bases each). Between the trimmed V and J ends, which lost 7 bases and 8 bases, there was a span of 28 bases. This CDR3 has 17 residues. Germline assignment: CDR1 SGHTA and CDR2 FQGNSA. The CDR3 sequence is CASTPGGGARGLVTQYF. As DNA, the CDR3 is TGTGCCAGCACCCCAGGGGGGGGGGCCCGGGGTTTGGTTACGCAGTATTTT.

J is TRBJ2-3 and V is TRBV20-1; D is undetermined. V was cut by 8 bases and J by 4 bases, with 19 bases left in between. Germline loops: CDR1 DFQATT, CDR2 SNEGSKA (reference sequence). This CDR3 comprises 14 residues. CDR3 sequence reads: CSQSYSPPSDTQYF. The CDR3 nucleotides are TGCAGTCAATCTTACTCCCCTCCCTCAGATACGCAGTATTTT.

The V gene is TRBV20-1, the J gene TRBJ2-5, with D uncertain. The V end lost 3 bases, the J end lost 5 bases, and 16 bases lay between the germline ends. Germline V lookup: CDR1 DFQATT, CDR2 SNEGSKA (reference sequence). This CDR3 contains 14 residues. The CDR3 spells CSARTRLRWETQYF. Written as DNA, the CDR3 is TGCAGTGCTAGGACCCGGCTGCGTTGGGAGACCCAGTACTTC.

This clonotype was counted between two and nine times. The chain uses TRBV2 and TRBJ1-2; 9 positions match TRBD1. There are 13 residues in the CDR3. The V gene's germline CDR1 is SNHLY and CDR2 FYNNEI. J lost 8 bases, V lost 4 bases, and 5 bases had no gene match. DNA of the CDR3: TGTGCCAGCAGTGCGGGACAGGGCGGGGGCTACACCTTC. Amino acid sequence: CASSAGQGGGYTF.

This clonotype appeared many times. This chain connects TRBV30 to TRBJ2-4, with a possible D match to TRBD2 (6 bases). Germline V lookup: CDR1 GTSNPN, CDR2 SVGIG (reference sequence). The CDR3 totals 14 residues. Trimming took off 3 bases at V and 8 bases at J, with 17 bases between the two ends. For the CDR3, the DNA is TGTGCCTGGAGCCCGGGAGACCCCGAGGACATTCAGTACTTC. Residues: CAWSPGDPEDIQYF.

The chain employs TRBV7-2 and TRBJ2-4, with TRBD2 identical over 8 bases. This CDR3 region has 14 residues. Germline values: CDR1 SGHTA, CDR2 FQGNSA. Losses at the gene ends were 6 bases for V and 8 bases for J; bases not matched to a gene: 9. CDR3 loop: CASRVPGGRDIQYF. The CDR3 coding sequence is TGTGCCAGCAGAGTACCGGGGGGGAGGGACATTCAGTACTTC.